Sequencing of this TCR beta chain was carried out in a study of cytomegalovirus exposure and HLA in healthy donors. This clone was observed a handful of times. CDR1 is SGHTS and CDR2 is YDEGEE in the germline V gene. The CDR3 has 16 residues. V lost 4 bases to trimming and J lost 7 bases, with 23 bases between them. Primers: 60 Vbeta forward and 13 Jbeta reverse. The data were produced by immunoSEQ multiplex PCR, yet TCRdb's version contains in-frame clones alone and is incomplete. The table includes about 160,000 clones, about four fifths detected once. Sequenced input: PBMCs. The TCR comes from a male donor in good health and CMV-seronegative. The chain joins TRBV5-8 to TRBJ2-5, with TRBD1 as a possible D gene (5 bases). CDR3 bases: TGTGCCAGCAGCCTGGGGCCGCTCCATGGAAGGGGGACCCAGTACTTC. It codes for CASSLGPLHGRGTQYF.